This T cell receptor beta chain was found in a study of human T cells and chemical hapten exposure (TCRdb year 2021). For the wider study: For sensitization, 2% DPC in acetone was applied to a 2 cm by 2 cm area of upper inner arm skin. Blood was sampled from patients pre-sensitization (week 0) and at 2, 6 and about 24 weeks after DPC sensitization. Most of the patients in the cohort were female, and the cohort covered alopecia areata with under or over 50% scalp involvement, alopecia totalis and alopecia universalis. The libraries were sequenced as a pool, and the TCR yield per sample differed mostly because of small variations in library volumes within the pool. Peripheral blood TCR repertoire changes were tracked in vivo in alopecia patients during primary and secondary sensitization to the hapten diphenylcyclopropenone (DPC). Roughly 30 alopecia patients gave blood for TCR sequencing at one to four time points (pre-sensitization, 2, 6 and 24 weeks). Patients additionally received weekly therapeutic DPC doses to the scalp throughout the approximately 25-week study period. Patch testing on the upper back used Finn chambers containing 0.01% DPC, with scoring done after 6 days according to International Contact Dermatitis Research Group standards. Study-wide conclusions, independent of this receptor: Patch test score correlated positively with the number of PT1 expanded TCRs, reaching significance at thresholds 8, 16 and 32 but not at 4. DPC sensitization did not change how many TCRs were above 1 in 1000 frequency, and no evidence was found of alterations in global repertoire structure. After repeated subsampling, changes were observed in the strength of the expansion versus patch-test correlation and in the threshold at which the correlation became significant. Because every patient had alopecia, a presumed autoimmune disease, the patients' immune response might differ from that of healthy individuals. Significantly more large CDR3 similarity clusters were formed by expanded TCRs than by pre-sensitization or healthy control sets, consistent with antigen-driven responses.

From cysteine to phenylalanine, the CDR3 is 13 amino acids long. The only DNA kept is the CDR3, 39 bases in frame from the first base. Trimming at the junction amounts to 2 bases on V and 4 bases on J, and the germline ends lie 3 bases apart. This clonotype was picked up many times. Its cognate antigen has yet to be identified. Nothing much larger sits one base from this clone, and base qualities are not available. The receptor library was made with RACE. The reads were generated on a NextSeq 500. During library preparation, unique molecular identifiers were attached to individual cDNA molecules so that TCRs could be counted in a quantitative, reproducible way. From each blood RNA sample, both TCR alpha and TCR beta chains were sequenced. The original pipeline was this. Samples had a median of approximately 93,000 TCRs, with a range from about 23,224 to 750,000. The Decombinator software suite was used to annotate the V, J and CDR3 of the TCR reads. For PS versus PT1 abundance plots, all samples were subsampled to the same number of TCRs (28,000). Expanded TCRs were defined as absent before sensitization and observed at least eight times at the 2-week time point. TCRdb reprocessed the public reads (quality trimming at Q25 with fastp, clone calling with MiXCR) and kept in-frame beta chains. Rows are unified per CDR3 protein, each entry keeping the most common DNA and genes. It is TCRdb's table, rather than the study itself, that gives the V and J calls and clone size. The sample table records about 300,000 distinct CDR3 sequences; around 5.5% of these occur just once. More than 8% of the sample goes to the ten largest clones.

Per the publication, the time point label means: pre-sensitization, week 0. The treatment or condition label, read with the paper, signifies: therapeutic diphenylcyclopropenone sensitization with weekly scalp DPC. At every patch-test visit, the blood draw took place before the patch test was put on. To be eligible, patients had to be aged 18 to 70, diagnosed with alopecia and judged suitable for DPC therapy, while pregnant patients were excluded. Unfractionated whole blood was collected in Tempus Blood RNA tubes, and total RNA was extracted from that blood. This receptor was identified in a woman between 18 and 29 years old with alopecia areata. Some clones in this sample may be carry-over from other donors' samples. The sample was whole blood, taken in connection with sensitization to the hapten diphenylcyclopropenone (DPC). The rearranged segments are TRBV12-3 or TRBV12-4 and TRBJ1-6; the D gene identity is not certain. The CDR3 in this case is CASSLRYNSPLHF. The sequence in DNA is TGTGCCAGCAGTTTACGATATAATTCACCCCTCCACTTT.